The following is a T cell receptor (beta chain) sequence with its context. The antigen is undetermined. Between the trimmed V and J ends, which lost 6 bases and 5 bases, there was a span of 14 bases. The germline CDR1 and CDR2 sequences are SGHAT and FQNNGV. This CDR3 has 14 residues. TCRdb fed the RACE reads into MiXCR, producing one record per CDR3 protein. This sample has around 99,000 distinct CDR3 sequences, with about a tenth found just once. Indicated time point: patch test 2, 6 weeks after DPC sensitization. Treatment described: therapeutic diphenylcyclopropenone sensitization with weekly scalp DPC. Each donor was an alopecia patient between 18 and 70 years of age who qualified for DPC. Total RNA was isolated from unfractionated whole blood. This sample is drawn from a study of human T cells and chemical hapten exposure. On the study more broadly: While the approximately 22-week study was under way, patients received diphenylcyclopropenone on the scalp every week. General observations from the study: Counts of TCRs expanded at PT1 correlated positively with patch test score.

This TCR was sampled from a woman aged 40 to 50 with alopecia areata. Some clones in this sample may be carry-over from other donors' samples. This chain links TRBV11-2 with TRBJ2-1; the D gene is possibly TRBD2 (7 bases). The sample here was whole blood, taken in connection with sensitization to the hapten diphenylcyclopropenone (DPC). The CDR3 nucleotides are TGTGCCAGCAGTGGCGGGGGCCGTAACAATGAGCAGTTCTTC. This codes for CASSGGGRNNEQFF.